This T cell receptor (beta chain) was obtained from a study of shared T cell receptors in the human thymus. V shed 0 bases and J shed 5 bases, with 22 bases lying between them. The CDR3 length is 18 residues. Germline assignment: CDR1 LGHNT and CDR2 FRNRAP. Sequenced by immunoSEQ multiplex PCR; TCRdb stores in-frame clones only, minus some. The sample shows hundreds of thousands of clones, roughly 90% of them seen only once. The same specimen was also included in a second study, on human thymus T cells.

The chain employs TRBV12-5 and TRBJ1-2; no firm D call. The sequenced material came from thymocytes. The source of this sequence is a boy under two years old with a congenital heart defect. The CDR3, as DNA: TGTGCTAGTGGTTTGGTACAGCGGGAAGGGCCCCATGGATATGGCTACACCTTC. Its protein product is CASGLVQREGPHGYGYTF. Looking up the rest from reference TRBV12-5 and TRBJ1-2 gives the full variable domain: DARVTQTPRHKVTEMGQEVTMRCQPILGHNTVFWYRQTMMQGLELLAYFRNRAPLDDSGMPKDRFSAEMPDATLATLKIQPSEPRDSAVYFCASGLVQREGPHGYGYTFGSGTRLTVV.